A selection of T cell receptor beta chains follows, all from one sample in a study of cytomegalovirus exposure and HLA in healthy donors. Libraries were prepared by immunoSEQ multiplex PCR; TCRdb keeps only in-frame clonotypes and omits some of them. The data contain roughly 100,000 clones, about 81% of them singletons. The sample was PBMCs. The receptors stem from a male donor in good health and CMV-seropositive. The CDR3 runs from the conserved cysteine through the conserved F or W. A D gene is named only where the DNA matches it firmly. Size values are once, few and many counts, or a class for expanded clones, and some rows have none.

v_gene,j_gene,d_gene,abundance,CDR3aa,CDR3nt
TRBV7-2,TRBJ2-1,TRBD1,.,CASSSDRGWGEQFF,TGTGCCAGCAGTTCGGACAGGGGGTGGGGGGAGCAGTTCTTC
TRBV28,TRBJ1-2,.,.,CASSAGFMGYTF,TGTGCCAGCAGTGCGGGATTTATGGGCTACACCTTC
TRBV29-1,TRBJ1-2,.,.,CSYYREGDYTF,TGCAGCTACTACAGGGAGGGCGACTACACCTTC
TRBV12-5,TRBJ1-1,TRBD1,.,CASAATGGLGEAFF,TGTGCTAGTGCTGCTACAGGGGGCCTCGGGGAAGCTTTCTTT
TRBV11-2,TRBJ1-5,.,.,CASSLSGNNQPQHF,TGTGCCAGCAGCTTATCAGGCAACAATCAGCCCCAGCATTTT
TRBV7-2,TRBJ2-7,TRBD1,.,CASSLSGTGNYEQYF,TGTGCCAGCAGCTTATCGGGGACAGGGAACTACGAGCAGTACTTC
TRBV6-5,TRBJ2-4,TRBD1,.,CASARDRAKNIQYF,TGTGCCAGCGCCCGGGACAGAGCCAAAAACATTCAGTACTTC
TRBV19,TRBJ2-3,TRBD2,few,CASATSGGLSTDTQYF,TGTGCCAGTGCGACTAGCGGAGGACTTAGCACAGATACGCAGTATTTT
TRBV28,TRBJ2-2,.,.,CASSLVGDTGELFF,TGTGCCAGCAGTTTAGTAGGGGACACCGGGGAGCTGTTTTTT
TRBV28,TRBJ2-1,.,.,CASSSGGSSYNEQFF,TGTGCCAGCAGTTCCGGCGGCAGCTCCTACAATGAGCAGTTCTTC
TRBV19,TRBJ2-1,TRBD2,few,CASSRQPGTSGYNEQFF,TGTGCCAGTAGCCGACAGCCCGGGACTAGCGGCTACAATGAGCAGTTCTTC
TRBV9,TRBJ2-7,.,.,CASSVGQGMNYEQYF,TGTGCCAGCAGCGTAGGTCAGGGTATGAACTACGAGCAGTACTTC
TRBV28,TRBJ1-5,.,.,CASSPDRRLTLGQPQHF,TGTGCCAGCAGCCCCGACAGGAGGTTAACATTAGGTCAGCCCCAGCATTTT
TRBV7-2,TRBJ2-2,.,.,CASSLVLGTRTGELFF,TGTGCCAGCAGCTTAGTACTAGGGACACGTACCGGGGAGCTGTTTTTT
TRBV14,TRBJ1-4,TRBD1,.,CASSIEGQGREKLFF,TGTGCCAGCAGCATCGAGGGACAGGGGAGGGAAAAACTGTTTTTT
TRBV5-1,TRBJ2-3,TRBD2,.,CASSSELSGRGTDTQYF,TGCGCCAGCAGCTCGGAATTGAGCGGGAGGGGCACAGATACGCAGTATTTT
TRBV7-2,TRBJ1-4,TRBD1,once,CASSPARAGGTEKLFF,TGTGCCAGCAGCCCGGCTAGGGCAGGGGGCACAGAAAAACTGTTTTTT
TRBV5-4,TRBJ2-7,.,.,CASSFDSGTSCEQYF,TGTGCCAGCAGCTTCGATTCCGGTACTAGTTGCGAGCAGTACTTC
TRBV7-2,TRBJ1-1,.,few,CASSLAWGQNTEAFF,TGTGCCAGCAGCTTAGCGTGGGGACAGAACACTGAAGCTTTCTTT
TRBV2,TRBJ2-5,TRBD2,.,CASSDTGLRGETQYF,TGTGCCAGCAGCGACACGGGACTACGGGGGGAGACCCAGTACTTC
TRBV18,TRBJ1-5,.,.,CASSHSQGSNQPQHF,TGTGCCAGCTCACACAGTCAGGGGAGCAATCAGCCCCAGCATTTT
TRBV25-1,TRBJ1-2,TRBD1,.,CASSRTGGYGYTF,TGTGCCAGCAGCCGGACAGGGGGCTATGGCTACACCTTC
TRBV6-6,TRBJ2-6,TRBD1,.,CAIDPGQSSGANVLTF,TGTGCCATCGACCCGGGACAGAGCTCTGGGGCCAACGTCCTGACTTTC
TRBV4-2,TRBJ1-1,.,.,CASSQNFDGNREAFF,TGTGCCAGCAGCCAAAATTTTGACGGGAATAGGGAAGCTTTCTTT
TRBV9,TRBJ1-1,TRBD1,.,CASSGGQGLTEAFF,TGTGCCAGCAGCGGCGGACAGGGGCTCACTGAAGCTTTCTTT
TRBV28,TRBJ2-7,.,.,CASTSGREQYF,TGTGCCAGCACATCGGGTCGGGAGCAGTACTTC
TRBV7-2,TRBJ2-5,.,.,CASSDRGWGETQYF,TGTGCCAGCAGCGATCGGGGGTGGGGAGAGACCCAGTACTTC
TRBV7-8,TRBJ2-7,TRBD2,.,CASSYDAGLAGDLSYEQYF,TGTGCCAGCAGCTACGACGCGGGACTAGCGGGAGACCTATCCTACGAGCAGTACTTC
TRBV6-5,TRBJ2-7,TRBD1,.,CASRGQAYEQYF,TGTGCCAGCCGCGGACAGGCCTACGAGCAGTACTTC
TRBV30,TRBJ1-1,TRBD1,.,CAWSPPGTAKNTEAFF,TGTGCCTGGAGTCCCCCCGGGACAGCCAAAAACACTGAAGCTTTCTTT
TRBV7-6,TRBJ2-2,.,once,CASSLARTTGELFF,TGTGCCAGCAGCTTAGCACGAACGACAGGGGAGCTGTTTTTT
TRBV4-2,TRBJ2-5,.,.,CASSQDHAVLVQTQYF,TGTGCCAGCAGCCAAGATCATGCGGTCTTAGTACAGACCCAGTACTTC
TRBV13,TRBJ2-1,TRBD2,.,CASSPDPSGGNEQFF,TGTGCCAGCAGCCCCGACCCTAGCGGCGGGAATGAGCAGTTCTTC
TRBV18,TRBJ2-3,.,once,CASSPPNRAGTDTQYF,TGTGCCAGCTCACCACCGAACAGGGCGGGTACAGATACGCAGTATTTT
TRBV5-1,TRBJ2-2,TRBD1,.,CASSLSGGNTGELFF,TGCGCCAGCAGCTTGTCAGGGGGGAACACCGGGGAGCTGTTTTTT
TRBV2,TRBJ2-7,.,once,CASSEIQRHEQYF,TGTGCCAGCAGTGAAATTCAGCGACACGAGCAGTACTTC
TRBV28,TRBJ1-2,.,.,CASRTSGVSYGYTF,TGTGCCAGCAGAACGTCAGGGGTGAGCTATGGCTACACCTTC
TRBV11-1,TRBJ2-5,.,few,CASRPRAERETQYF,TGTGCCAGCAGGCCGAGGGCCGAGAGGGAGACCCAGTACTTC
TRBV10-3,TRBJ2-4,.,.,CAISETGRNKNIQYF,TGTGCCATCAGTGAAACAGGGCGAAACAAAAACATTCAGTACTTC
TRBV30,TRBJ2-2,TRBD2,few,CAWSIVGLAAGELFF,TGTGCCTGGAGTATCGTCGGACTAGCGGCCGGGGAGCTGTTTTTT
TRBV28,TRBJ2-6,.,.,CASSFRIGRSSGANVLTF,TGTGCCAGCAGTTTCCGAATTGGGAGAAGCTCTGGGGCCAACGTCCTGACTTTC
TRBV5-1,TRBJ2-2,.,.,CASSYDRNTGELFF,TGCGCCAGCAGCTACGACAGGAACACCGGGGAGCTGTTTTTT
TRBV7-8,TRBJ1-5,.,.,CASSAGTATSNSNQPQHF,TGTGCCAGCAGCGCGGGGACTGCAACCTCGAATAGCAATCAGCCCCAGCATTTT
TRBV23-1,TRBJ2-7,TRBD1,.,CASSLPVTGERKNEQYF,TGCGCCAGCAGTCTCCCAGTTACAGGGGAGCGGAAAAACGAGCAGTACTTC
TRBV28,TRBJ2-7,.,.,CASSFRLYEQYF,TGTGCCAGCAGCTTCCGACTCTACGAGCAGTACTTC
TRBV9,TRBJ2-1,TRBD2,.,CASSARLAGVGNEQFF,TGTGCCAGCAGCGCCCGACTAGCGGGAGTGGGGAATGAGCAGTTCTTC
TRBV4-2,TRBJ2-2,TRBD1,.,CASSHPGTGNTGELFF,TGTGCCAGCAGCCACCCCGGGACAGGGAACACCGGGGAGCTGTTTTTT
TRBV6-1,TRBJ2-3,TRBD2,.,CASSGRRGARDTQYF,TGTGCCAGCAGTGGAAGGCGGGGGGCGCGAGATACGCAGTATTTT
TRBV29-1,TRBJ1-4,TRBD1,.,CSVGPGTGGEKLFF,TGCAGCGTGGGCCCCGGGACAGGGGGGGAAAAACTGTTTTTT